The clone carrying this T cell receptor beta chain occurred a few times. These data come from a study of identical twins. The CDR3 totals 16 residues. With V trimmed by 2 bases and J by 6 bases, 9 bases remained unmatched. The germline V gene has CDR1 MNHNY and CDR2 SVGAGI (reference sequence). TCRdb re-called the 5' RACE reads with MiXCR, one entry per CDR3 protein. Altogether 1.5 million to 2 million distinct CDR3 sequences are present, under 35% being singletons, with the ten largest covering approximately 0.29%. The chain is built from TRBV6-6 and TRBJ2-3, with 9 bases aligning to TRBD1. Sample: cord blood. The sequence derives from a newborn girl in good health. The CDR3 region is CASSYPSRDRADTQYF. CDR3 sequence (DNA): TGTGCCAGCAGTTACCCGTCCCGGGACAGGGCCGATACGCAGTATTTT.